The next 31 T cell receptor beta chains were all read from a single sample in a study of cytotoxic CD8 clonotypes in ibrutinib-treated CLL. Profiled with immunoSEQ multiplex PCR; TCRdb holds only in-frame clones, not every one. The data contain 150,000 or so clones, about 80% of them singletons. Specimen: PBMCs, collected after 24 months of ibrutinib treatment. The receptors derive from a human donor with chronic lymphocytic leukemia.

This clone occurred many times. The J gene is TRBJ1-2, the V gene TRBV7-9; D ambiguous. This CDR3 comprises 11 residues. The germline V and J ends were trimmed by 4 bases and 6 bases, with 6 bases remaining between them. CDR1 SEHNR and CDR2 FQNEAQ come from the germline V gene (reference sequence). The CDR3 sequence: CASSSRNGYTF. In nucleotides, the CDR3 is TGTGCCAGCAGCTCCCGCAATGGCTACACCTTC.

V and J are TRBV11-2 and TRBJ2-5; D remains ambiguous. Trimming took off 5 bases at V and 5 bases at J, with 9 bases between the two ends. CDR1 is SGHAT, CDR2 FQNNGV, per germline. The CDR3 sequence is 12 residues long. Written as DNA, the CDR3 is TGTGCCAGCAGCCCCGTAGGGGAGACCCAGTACTTC. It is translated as CASSPVGETQYF.

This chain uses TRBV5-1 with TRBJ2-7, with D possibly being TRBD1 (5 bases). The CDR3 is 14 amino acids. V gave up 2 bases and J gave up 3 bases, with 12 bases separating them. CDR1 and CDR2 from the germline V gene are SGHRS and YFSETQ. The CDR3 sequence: CASSLRQNSYEQYF. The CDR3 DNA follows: TGCGCCAGCAGCTTACGACAGAATAGCTACGAGCAGTACTTC.

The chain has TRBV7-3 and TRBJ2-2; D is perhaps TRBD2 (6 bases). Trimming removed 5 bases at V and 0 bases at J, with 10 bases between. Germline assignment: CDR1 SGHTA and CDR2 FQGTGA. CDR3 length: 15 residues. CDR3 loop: CASSVTSPNTGELFF. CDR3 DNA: TGTGCCAGCAGCGTCACTAGCCCGAACACCGGGGAGCTGTTTTTT.

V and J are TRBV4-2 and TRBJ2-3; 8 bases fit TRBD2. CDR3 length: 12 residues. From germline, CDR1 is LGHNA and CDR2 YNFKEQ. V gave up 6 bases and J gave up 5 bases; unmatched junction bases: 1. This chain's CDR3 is CASRGLGDTQYF. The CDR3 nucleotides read TGTGCCAGCAGGGGACTAGGAGATACGCAGTATTTT.

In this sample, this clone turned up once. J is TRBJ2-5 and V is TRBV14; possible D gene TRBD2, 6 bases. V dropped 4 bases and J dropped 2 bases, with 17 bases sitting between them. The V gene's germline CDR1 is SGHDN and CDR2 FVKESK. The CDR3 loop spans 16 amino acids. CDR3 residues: CASSPEVWDSQETQYF. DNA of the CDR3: TGTGCCAGCAGCCCAGAGGTTTGGGACTCGCAAGAGACCCAGTACTTC.

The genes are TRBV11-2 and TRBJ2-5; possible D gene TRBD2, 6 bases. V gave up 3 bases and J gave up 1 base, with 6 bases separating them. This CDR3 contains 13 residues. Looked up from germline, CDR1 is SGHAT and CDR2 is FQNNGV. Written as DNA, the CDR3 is TGTGCCAGCAGCTTCGGGGGCCAAGAGACCCAGTACTTC. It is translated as CASSFGGQETQYF.

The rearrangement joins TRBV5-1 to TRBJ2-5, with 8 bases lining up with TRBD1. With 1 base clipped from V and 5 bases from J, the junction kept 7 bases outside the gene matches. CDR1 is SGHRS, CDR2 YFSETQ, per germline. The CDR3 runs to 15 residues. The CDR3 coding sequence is TGCGCCAGCAGCTTGCCCGAGACAGGGGTGGAGACCCAGTACTTC. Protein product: CASSLPETGVETQYF.

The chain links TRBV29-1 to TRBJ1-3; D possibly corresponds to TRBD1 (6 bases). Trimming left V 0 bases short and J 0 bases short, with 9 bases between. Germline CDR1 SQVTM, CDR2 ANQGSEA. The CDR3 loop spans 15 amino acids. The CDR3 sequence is CSVEEGGISGNTIYF. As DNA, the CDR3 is TGCAGCGTTGAAGAAGGGGGGATCTCTGGAAACACCATATATTTT.

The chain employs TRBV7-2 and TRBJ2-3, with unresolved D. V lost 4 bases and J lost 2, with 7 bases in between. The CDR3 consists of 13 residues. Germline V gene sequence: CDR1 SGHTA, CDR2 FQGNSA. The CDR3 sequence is CASSWALTDTQYF. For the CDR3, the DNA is TGTGCCAGCAGCTGGGCCCTCACAGATACGCAGTATTTT.

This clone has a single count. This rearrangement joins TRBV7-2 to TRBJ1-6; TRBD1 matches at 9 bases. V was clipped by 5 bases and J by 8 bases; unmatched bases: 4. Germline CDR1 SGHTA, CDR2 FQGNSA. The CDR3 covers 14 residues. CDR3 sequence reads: CASSPGQGHSPLHF. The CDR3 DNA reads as TGTGCCAGCAGCCCGGGACAGGGCCATTCACCCCTCCACTTT.

CDR3 coding DNA: TGTGCCAGCAGCCCCCAGGGTACCCCAGGCCTCATCTACGAGCAGTACTTC. Its protein product is CASSPQGTPGLIYEQYF. This chain links TRBV7-2 with TRBJ2-7, with D possibly being TRBD1 (5 bases). Trimming stripped 5 bases from V and 3 bases from J, with 23 bases between. Looked up from germline, CDR1 is SGHTA and CDR2 is FQGNSA. The CDR3 consists of 17 residues. The full variable domain, rest sourced from reference TRBV7-2 and TRBJ2-7, is GAGVSQSPSNKVTEKGKDVELRCDPISGHTALYWYRQSLGQGLEFLIYFQGNSAPDKSGLPSDRFSAERTGGSVSTLTIQRTQQEDSAVYLCASSPQGTPGLIYEQYFGPGTRLTVT.

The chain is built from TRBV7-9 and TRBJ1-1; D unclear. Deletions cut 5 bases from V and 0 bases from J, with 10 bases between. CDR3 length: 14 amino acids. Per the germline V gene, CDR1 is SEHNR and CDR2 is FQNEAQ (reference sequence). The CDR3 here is CASSPQNLNTEAFF. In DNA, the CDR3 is TGTGCCAGCAGCCCCCAAAACCTGAACACTGAAGCTTTCTTT.

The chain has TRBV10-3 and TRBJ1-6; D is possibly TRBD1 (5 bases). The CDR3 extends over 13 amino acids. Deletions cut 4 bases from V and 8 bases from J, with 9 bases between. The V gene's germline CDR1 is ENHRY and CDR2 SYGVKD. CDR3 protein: CAISAGTDSPLHF. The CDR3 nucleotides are TGTGCCATCAGTGCTGGGACGGATTCACCCCTCCACTTT.

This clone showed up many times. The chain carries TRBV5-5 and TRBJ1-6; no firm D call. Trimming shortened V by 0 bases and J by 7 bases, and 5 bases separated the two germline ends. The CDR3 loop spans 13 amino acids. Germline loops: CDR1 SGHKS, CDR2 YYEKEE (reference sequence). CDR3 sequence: CASSLVGNSPLHF. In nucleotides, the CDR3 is TGTGCCAGCAGCTTGGTGGGGAATTCACCCCTCCACTTT.

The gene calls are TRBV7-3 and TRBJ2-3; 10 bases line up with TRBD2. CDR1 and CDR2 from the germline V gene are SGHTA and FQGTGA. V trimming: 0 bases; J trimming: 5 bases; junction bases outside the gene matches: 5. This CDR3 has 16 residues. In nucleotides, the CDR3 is TGTGCCAGCAGCTTAACGCTTAGCGGGGGGTTAGATACGCAGTATTTT. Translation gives CASSLTLSGGLDTQYF. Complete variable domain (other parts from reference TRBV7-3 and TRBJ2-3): GAGVSQTPSNKVTEKGKYVELRCDPISGHTALYWYRQSLGQGPEFLIYFQGTGAADDSGLPNDRFFAVRPEGSVSTLKIQRTERGDSAVYLCASSLTLSGGLDTQYFGPGTRLTVL.

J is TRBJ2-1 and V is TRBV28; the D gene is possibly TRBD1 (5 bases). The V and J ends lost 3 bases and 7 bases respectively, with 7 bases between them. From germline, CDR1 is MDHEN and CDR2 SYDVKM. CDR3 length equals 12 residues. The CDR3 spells CASSFRGNEQFF. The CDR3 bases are TGTGCCAGCAGTTTTAGGGGAAATGAGCAGTTCTTC.

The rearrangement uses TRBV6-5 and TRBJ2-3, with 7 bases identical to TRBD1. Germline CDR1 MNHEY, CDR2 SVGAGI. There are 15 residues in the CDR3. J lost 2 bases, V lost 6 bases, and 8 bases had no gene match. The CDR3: CASRSRDSFTDTQYF. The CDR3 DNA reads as TGTGCCAGCAGGAGCCGGGACAGCTTCACAGATACGCAGTATTTT.

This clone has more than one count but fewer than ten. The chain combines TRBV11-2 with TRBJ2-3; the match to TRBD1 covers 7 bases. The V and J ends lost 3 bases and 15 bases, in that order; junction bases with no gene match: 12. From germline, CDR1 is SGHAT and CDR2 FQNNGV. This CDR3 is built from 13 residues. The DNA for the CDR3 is TGTGCCAGCAGCTTGCAACCCGGGACAGAGCCCTATTTT. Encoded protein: CASSLQPGTEPYF.

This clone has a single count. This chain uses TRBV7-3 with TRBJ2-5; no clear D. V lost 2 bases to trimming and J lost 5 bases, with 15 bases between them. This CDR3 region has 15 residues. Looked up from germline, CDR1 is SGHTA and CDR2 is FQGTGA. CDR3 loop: CASSLGPTPQETQYF. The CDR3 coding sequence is TGTGCCAGCAGCTTAGGGCCCACGCCCCAGGAGACCCAGTACTTC.

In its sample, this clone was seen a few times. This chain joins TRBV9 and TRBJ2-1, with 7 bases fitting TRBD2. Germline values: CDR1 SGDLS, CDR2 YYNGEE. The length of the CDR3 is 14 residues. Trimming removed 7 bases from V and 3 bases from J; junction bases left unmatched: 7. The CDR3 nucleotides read TGTGCCAGCGGTGTTGCGGGGGACTACAATGAGCAGTTCTTC. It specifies CASGVAGDYNEQFF.

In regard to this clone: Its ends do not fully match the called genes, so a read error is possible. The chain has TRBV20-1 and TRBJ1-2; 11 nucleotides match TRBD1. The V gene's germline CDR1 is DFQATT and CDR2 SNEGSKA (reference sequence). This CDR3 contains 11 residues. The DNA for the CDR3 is TGCAGTGCCCAGAGAGGGACAGGGGGTGCCTTC. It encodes CSAQRGTGGAF.

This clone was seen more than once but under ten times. CDR3 in DNA: TGTGCCAGTAGTCCCCCCGGGGGGAACTATGGCTACACCTTC. Its protein is CASSPPGGNYGYTF. The chain has TRBV19 and TRBJ1-2; D may be TRBD1 (5 bases). This CDR3 has 14 residues. V dropped 5 bases and J dropped 2 bases, with 12 bases sitting between them. CDR1 LNHDA and CDR2 SQIVND come from the germline V gene (reference sequence).

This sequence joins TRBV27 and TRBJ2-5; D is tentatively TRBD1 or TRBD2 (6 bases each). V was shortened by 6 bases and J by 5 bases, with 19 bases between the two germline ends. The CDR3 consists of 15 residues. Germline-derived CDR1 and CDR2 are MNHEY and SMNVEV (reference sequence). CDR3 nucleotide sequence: TGTGCCAGCAGGCCCGGGGGCGCAAACCCGGAGACCCAGTACTTC. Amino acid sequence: CASRPGGANPETQYF.

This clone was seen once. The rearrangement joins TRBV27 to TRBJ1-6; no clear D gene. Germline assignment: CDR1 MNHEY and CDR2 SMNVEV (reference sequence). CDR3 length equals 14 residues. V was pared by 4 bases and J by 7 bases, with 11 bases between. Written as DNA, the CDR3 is TGTGCCAGCAGTTCGGAGGGAGTAAATTCACCCCTCCACTTT. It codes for CASSSEGVNSPLHF.

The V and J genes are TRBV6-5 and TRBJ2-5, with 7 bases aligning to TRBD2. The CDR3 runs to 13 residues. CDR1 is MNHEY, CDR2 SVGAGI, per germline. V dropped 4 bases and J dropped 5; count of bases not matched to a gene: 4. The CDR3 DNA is TGTGCCAGCAGTTCCCTGGGAGGGGAGACCCAGTACTTC. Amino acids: CASSSLGGETQYF.

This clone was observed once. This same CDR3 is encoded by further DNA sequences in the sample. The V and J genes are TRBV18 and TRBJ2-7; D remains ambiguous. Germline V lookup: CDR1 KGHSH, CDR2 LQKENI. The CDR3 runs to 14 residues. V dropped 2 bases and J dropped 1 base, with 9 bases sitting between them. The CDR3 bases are TGTGCCAGCTCACCAGGGTCGAGTTCCTACGAGCAGTACTTC. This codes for CASSPGSSSYEQYF.

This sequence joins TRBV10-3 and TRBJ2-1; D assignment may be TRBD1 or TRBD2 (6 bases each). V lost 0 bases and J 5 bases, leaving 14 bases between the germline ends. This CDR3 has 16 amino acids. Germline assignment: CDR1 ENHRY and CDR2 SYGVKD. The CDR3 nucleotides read TGTGCCATCAGTGAGTCTGGGGGGCGAGGGGACAATGAGCAGTTCTTC. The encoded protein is CAISESGGRGDNEQFF.

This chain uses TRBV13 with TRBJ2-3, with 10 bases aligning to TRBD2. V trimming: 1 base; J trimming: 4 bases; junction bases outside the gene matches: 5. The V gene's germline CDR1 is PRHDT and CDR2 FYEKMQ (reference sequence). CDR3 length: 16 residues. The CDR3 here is CASSLVPSGSADTQYF. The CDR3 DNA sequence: TGTGCCAGCAGCTTAGTGCCTAGCGGGAGCGCAGATACGCAGTATTTT. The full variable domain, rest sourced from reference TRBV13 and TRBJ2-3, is AAGVIQSPRHLIKEKRETATLKCYPIPRHDTVYWYQQGPGQDPQFLISFYEKMQSDKGSIPDRFSAQQFSDYHSELNMSSLELGDSALYFCASSLVPSGSADTQYFGPGTRLTVL.

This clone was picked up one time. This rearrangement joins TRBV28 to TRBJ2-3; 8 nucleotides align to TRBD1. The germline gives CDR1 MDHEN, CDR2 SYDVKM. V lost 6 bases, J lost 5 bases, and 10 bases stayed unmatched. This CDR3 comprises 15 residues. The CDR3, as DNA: TGTGCCAGCAGCACCTCAGGGGGCTGGGGAGATACGCAGTATTTT. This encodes CASSTSGGWGDTQYF.

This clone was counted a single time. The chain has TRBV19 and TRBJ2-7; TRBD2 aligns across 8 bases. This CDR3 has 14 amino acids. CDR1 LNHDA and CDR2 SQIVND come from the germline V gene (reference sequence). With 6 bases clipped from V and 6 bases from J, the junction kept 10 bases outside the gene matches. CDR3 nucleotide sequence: TGTGCCAGTAGCCGGGGGGGTTCCCTCTTCGAGCAGTACTTC. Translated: CASSRGGSLFEQYF. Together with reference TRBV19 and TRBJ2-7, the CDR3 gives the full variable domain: DGGITQSPKYLFRKEGQNVTLSCEQNLNHDAMYWYRQDPGQGLRLIYYSQIVNDFQKGDIAEGYSVSREKKESFPLTVTSAQKNPTAFYLCASSRGGSLFEQYFGPGTRLTVT.